The 24 T cell receptor beta chains reported below all come from one sample, sequenced in a study of shared clonotypes between healthy human individuals. CD45RO-negative CD8 cells positively selected for CCR7 made up the naive population, which excluded terminally differentiated effector memory CD45RA+ cells. This table comes from immunoSEQ multiplex PCR, and its TCRdb copy is limited to in-frame clones, with some not included. The repertoire holds about 2.1 million clones, 80% to 95% seen once, with over 1.5% in the top ten. The specimen sequenced was naive CD8+ T cells from PBMCs. The receptors come from a man aged 18 to 35 in good health. Some clones in this sample may be carry-over from other donors' samples.

The CDR3 DNA sequence: TGTGCCAGCAGTTCCCTGTCTGGTAAATCCTACGAGCAGTACTTC. This sequence encodes CASSSLSGKSYEQYF. V usage is TRBV27 and J usage is TRBJ2-7; D is undetermined. CDR1 and CDR2 from the germline V gene are MNHEY and SMNVEV (reference sequence). V dropped 4 bases and J dropped 1 base, with 14 bases sitting between them. The CDR3 consists of 15 residues.

The chain's CDR3 is CASSLTAVGGVLDTQYF. For the CDR3, the DNA is TGTGCCAGCAGCTTGACGGCGGTCGGGGGCGTCTTAGATACGCAGTATTTT. This chain uses TRBV5-6 with TRBJ2-3; D possibly matches TRBD1 or TRBD2 (6 bases each). Deletions cut 1 base from V and 5 bases from J, with 20 bases between. The CDR3 is made up of 17 amino acids. Germline V gene sequence: CDR1 SGHDT, CDR2 YYEEEE.

The chain is built from TRBV4-2 and TRBJ2-7, with 7 nucleotides matching TRBD2. There are 16 residues in the CDR3. Germline CDR1 LGHNA, CDR2 YNFKEQ. V trimming: 4 bases; J trimming: 2 bases; junction bases outside the gene matches: 11. As DNA, the CDR3 is TGTGCCAGCAGCCGACCCGGGGCTAGCGGTACCTACGAGCAGTACTTC. Translation gives CASSRPGASGTYEQYF.

As to this clone: Different DNA sequences within this sample yield the same CDR3. The chain uses TRBV27 and TRBJ2-7; no definite D call. Germline loops: CDR1 MNHEY, CDR2 SMNVEV (reference sequence). The CDR3 extends over 13 amino acids. The V and J ends lost 1 base and 4 bases respectively, with 8 bases between them. DNA for the CDR3: TGTGCCAGCAGTTTATTCCCCGCGTACGAGCAGTACTTC. Translation gives CASSLFPAYEQYF.

In its sample, this clone was seen once. The rearrangement links TRBV7-9 to TRBJ1-2; 8 bases are a match to TRBD1. The CDR3 runs to 15 residues. The junction had 4 bases not matched to a gene; V was cut back by 1 base and J by 3 bases. Germline assignment: CDR1 SEHNR and CDR2 FQNEAQ (reference sequence). The CDR3 sequence is CASSLGTGRDYGYTF. CDR3 coding DNA: TGTGCCAGCAGCTTAGGGACAGGGCGGGACTATGGCTACACCTTC.

This clone was seen a single time. This chain uses TRBV4-1 with TRBJ2-3; 10 nucleotides agree with TRBD2. Germline values: CDR1 MGHRA, CDR2 YSYEKL. The V and J ends lost 0 bases and 7 bases, in that order; junction bases with no gene match: 10. There are 17 residues in the CDR3. The CDR3 loop is CASSQDRSGRASNTQYF. The CDR3 DNA reads TGCGCCAGCAGCCAAGATAGGAGCGGGAGGGCCTCAAATACGCAGTATTTT.

V usage is TRBV27 and J usage is TRBJ1-1; 8 bases line up with TRBD1. Looked up from germline, CDR1 is MNHEY and CDR2 is SMNVEV (reference sequence). J gave up 3 bases and V 4 bases, and 7 bases lay outside the gene matches. The CDR3 spans 15 residues. The CDR3 spells CASSSWTGRDTEAFF. The CDR3 region has the DNA TGTGCCAGCAGTTCATGGACAGGGAGAGACACTGAAGCTTTCTTT.

The CDR3 DNA sequence: TGCGCCAGCAGCCAAGCGCAAGGGTTGGGTGGCTACACCTTC. Its protein is CASSQAQGLGGYTF. The chain carries TRBV4-3 and TRBJ1-2; D unclear. V was cut by 1 base and J by 7 bases, with 13 bases left in between. This CDR3 has 14 amino acids. The germline gives CDR1 LGHNA, CDR2 YSLEER.

This clone was detected once. The V call is TRBV19, the J call TRBJ1-1; 7 bases line up with TRBD1. V lost 4 bases and J lost 1; bases outside the gene matches: 9. This CDR3 has 16 amino acids. Per the germline V gene, CDR1 is LNHDA and CDR2 is SQIVND (reference sequence). The CDR3 DNA is TGTGCCAGTAGTACGTATCCGGGACAGACGAACACTGAAGCTTTCTTT. This codes for CASSTYPGQTNTEAFF.

The chain uses TRBV6-1 and TRBJ2-1, with a possible D match to TRBD2 (6 bases). The germline CDR1 and CDR2 sequences are MNHNS and SASEGT. The V end was cut by 3 bases, the J end by 1 base, with 7 bases between. The CDR3 is made up of 14 amino acids. The CDR3 reads CASSDGLSYNEQFF. The CDR3 DNA reads TGTGCCAGCAGTGACGGACTATCCTACAATGAGCAGTTCTTC.

In regard to this clone: The same CDR3 also results from other DNA sequences found in this sample. This chain connects TRBV27 to TRBJ2-7; D might be TRBD2 (5 bases). There are 14 residues in the CDR3. Per the germline V gene, CDR1 is MNHEY and CDR2 is SMNVEV (reference sequence). Deletions cut 4 bases from V and 2 bases from J, with 12 bases between. For the CDR3, the DNA is TGTGCCAGCAGTTCCCGGACTGGAACCTACGAGCAGTACTTC. Translated: CASSSRTGTYEQYF.

V is TRBV4-3 and J is TRBJ1-1; 8 positions match TRBD1. The CDR3 consists of 18 residues. Germline lookup yields CDR1 LGHNA and CDR2 YSLEER. Unmatched junction bases numbered 19, after V lost 4 bases and J lost 6 bases. This CDR3 is CASSLHLGEGAQGAEAFF. CDR3 DNA: TGCGCCAGCAGCCTACACCTCGGCGAGGGGGCACAGGGGGCTGAAGCTTTCTTT.

Notes on this clone: The identical CDR3 is also encoded by other nucleotide sequences in the sample. CDR3 sequence (DNA): TGTGCCAGCAGCTTAGTAGGGGTTGACTATGGCTACACCTTC. It translates to CASSLVGVDYGYTF. This chain links TRBV7-9 with TRBJ1-2, with D possibly matching TRBD1 (5 bases). The CDR3 has 14 residues. CDR1 is SEHNR, CDR2 FQNEAQ, per germline (reference sequence). V lost 1 base and J 3 bases, leaving 9 bases between the germline ends.

In DNA, the CDR3 is TGTGCCAGCAGTCCCGACAGACTCATAGCCAAAAACATTCAGTACTTC. Its translation: CASSPDRLIAKNIQYF. The rearrangement links TRBV28 to TRBJ2-4; a weak D match, TRBD1 (5 bases). The V and J ends lost 5 bases and 0 bases respectively, with 14 bases between them. The length of the CDR3 is 16 residues. Germline V gene lookup returns CDR1 MDHEN and CDR2 SYDVKM. The full variable domain, in which reference TRBV28 and TRBJ2-4 provide the parts outside the CDR3, is DVKVTQSSRYLVKRTGEKVFLECVQDMDHENMFWYRQDPGLGLRLIYFSYDVKMKEKGDIPEGYSVSREKKERFSLILESASTNQTSMYLCASSPDRLIAKNIQYFGAGTRLSVL.

This clone occurred once. The chain combines TRBV6-1 with TRBJ2-3; D is uncertain. In germline, CDR1 is MNHNS, CDR2 SASEGT. V was clipped by 1 base and J by 6 bases, with 8 bases between them. The CDR3 loop spans 13 amino acids. Written as DNA, the CDR3 is TGTGCCAGCAGTGAAGGGATGTTTGATACGCAGTATTTT. This sequence encodes CASSEGMFDTQYF.

The chain has TRBV7-9 and TRBJ1-3; 8 bases agree with TRBD1. The V gene end was trimmed by 7 bases and the J gene end by 2 bases; junction bases not matched to a gene: 7. The CDR3 sequence is 15 residues long. Per the germline V gene, CDR1 is SEHNR and CDR2 is FQNEAQ (reference sequence). CDR3 nucleotides: TGTGCCAGCACCTCCAGGGGGCAGACTGGAAACACCATATATTTT. Its protein is CASTSRGQTGNTIYF.

This clone was seen once. The chain uses TRBV18 and TRBJ1-4; the D is unclear. The V and J ends lost 4 bases and 3 bases respectively, with 15 bases between them. The CDR3 has 16 amino acids. Germline CDR1 is KGHSH and CDR2 is LQKENI. The CDR3: CASSRRLLAANEKLFF. The CDR3 DNA reads as TGTGCCAGCTCACGTCGCCTGTTGGCAGCTAATGAAAAACTGTTTTTT.

This rearrangement joins TRBV7-9 to TRBJ2-1; 8 bases align to TRBD2. The CDR3 length is 15 residues. V lost 1 base, J lost 2 bases, and 1 base stayed unmatched. Per germline, CDR1 SEHNR and CDR2 FQNEAQ (reference sequence). This chain's CDR3 is CASSLVAGTYNEQFF. CDR3 coding DNA: TGTGCCAGCAGCTTAGTAGCGGGGACCTACAATGAGCAGTTCTTC.

The gene calls are TRBV4-2 and TRBJ2-1; TRBD2 aligns across 9 bases. The V and J ends lost 8 bases and 4 bases, in that order; junction bases with no gene match: 9. The germline CDR1 and CDR2 sequences are LGHNA and YNFKEQ. There are 15 residues in the CDR3. DNA of the CDR3: TGTGCCAGCCGAGGGCCTAGCGGGACTTACAATGAGCAGTTCTTC. Translated: CASRGPSGTYNEQFF.

The CDR3 region has the DNA TGTGCCAGTAGTCTCAGGACCACAGATACGCAGTATTTT. It encodes CASSLRTTDTQYF. V and J are TRBV19 and TRBJ2-3; D uncertain. The V gene's germline CDR1 is LNHDA and CDR2 SQIVND (reference sequence). Between the trimmed V and J ends, which lost 5 bases and 2 bases, there was a span of 8 bases. The CDR3 extends over 13 amino acids.

This clone was seen only once. The rearrangement links TRBV2 to TRBJ2-4; TRBD2 is a possible D gene (5 bases). Trimming removed 6 bases at V and 8 bases at J, with 26 bases between. This CDR3 comprises 17 residues. Germline CDR1 is SNHLY and CDR2 is FYNNEI. CDR3 sequence: CASSRGRPAGLKDIQYF. CDR3 coding DNA: TGTGCCAGCAGCCGAGGACGCCCGGCGGGCCTAAAGGACATTCAGTACTTC.

V gene TRBV7-2 combines with J gene TRBJ1-5; D gene ambiguous. The CDR3 is 14 residues long. Deletions cut 5 bases from V and 0 bases from J, with 8 bases between. CDR1 is SGHTA, CDR2 FQGNSA, per germline. CDR3 DNA sequence: TGTGCCAGCAGCCCTGGTTATAGCAATCAGCCCCAGCATTTT. Its protein product is CASSPGYSNQPQHF.

The J gene is TRBJ2-7, the V gene TRBV28; 7 bases map to TRBD1. V lost 3 bases to trimming and J lost 4 bases; unmatched junction nucleotides: 15. The V gene's germline CDR1 is MDHEN and CDR2 SYDVKM. CDR3 length: 17 residues. CDR3 residues: CASSFSLQGTENYEQYF. The CDR3 DNA reads as TGTGCCAGCAGTTTTTCTCTTCAGGGGACAGAGAATTACGAGCAGTACTTC.

The chain couples TRBV30 to TRBJ1-2; D not resolved. This CDR3 spans 12 amino acids. Germline V gene sequence: CDR1 GTSNPN, CDR2 SVGIG (reference sequence). Trimming removed 0 bases at V and 8 bases at J, with 10 bases between. The CDR3 DNA is TGTGCCTGGAGTGTAATGGCGGAGGGCTACACCTTC. Translation: CAWSVMAEGYTF.